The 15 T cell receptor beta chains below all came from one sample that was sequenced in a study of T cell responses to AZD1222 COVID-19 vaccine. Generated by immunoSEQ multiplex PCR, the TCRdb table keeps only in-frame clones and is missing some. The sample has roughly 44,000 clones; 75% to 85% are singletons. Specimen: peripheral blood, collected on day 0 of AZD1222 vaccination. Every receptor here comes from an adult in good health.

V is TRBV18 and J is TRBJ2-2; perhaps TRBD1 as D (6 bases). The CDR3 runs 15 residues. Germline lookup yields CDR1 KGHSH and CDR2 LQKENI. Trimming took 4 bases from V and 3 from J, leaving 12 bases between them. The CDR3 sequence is CASSRGLTDTGELFF. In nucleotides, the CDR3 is TGTGCCAGCTCACGGGGGCTAACAGACACCGGGGAGCTGTTTTTT.

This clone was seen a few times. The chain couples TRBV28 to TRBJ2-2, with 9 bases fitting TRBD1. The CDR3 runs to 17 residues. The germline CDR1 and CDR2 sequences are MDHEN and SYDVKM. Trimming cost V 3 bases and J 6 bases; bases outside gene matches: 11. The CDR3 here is CASSFWGLGTGPGELFF. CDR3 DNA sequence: TGTGCCAGCAGTTTCTGGGGGTTGGGGACAGGGCCCGGGGAGCTGTTTTTT.

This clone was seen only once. The DNA for the CDR3 is TGTGCCTGGAGTGTGCAGGGGACAGGGGGTCCAGAGACCCAGTACTTC. This codes for CAWSVQGTGGPETQYF. The chain links TRBV30 to TRBJ2-5; 11 bases match TRBD1. The CDR3 has 16 amino acids. With V trimmed by 0 bases and J by 4 bases, 7 bases remained unmatched. Germline lookup yields CDR1 GTSNPN and CDR2 SVGIG (reference sequence).

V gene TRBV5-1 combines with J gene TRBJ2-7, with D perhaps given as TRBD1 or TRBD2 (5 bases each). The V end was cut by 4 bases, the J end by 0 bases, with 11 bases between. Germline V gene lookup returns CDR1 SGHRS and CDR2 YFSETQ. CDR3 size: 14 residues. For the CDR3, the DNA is TGCGCCAGCAGCCGGGACGGGTCCTCCTACGAGCAGTACTTC. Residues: CASSRDGSSYEQYF.

The CDR3: CASSQVWPQMNTEAFF. The CDR3 DNA reads as TGTGCCAGCAGCCAAGTTTGGCCACAAATGAACACTGAAGCTTTCTTT. The genes are TRBV14 and TRBJ1-1; the D is unclear. Trimming took off 1 base at V and 0 bases at J, with 12 bases between the two ends. This CDR3 comprises 16 residues. Germline V gene data show CDR1 as SGHDN and CDR2 as FVKESK.

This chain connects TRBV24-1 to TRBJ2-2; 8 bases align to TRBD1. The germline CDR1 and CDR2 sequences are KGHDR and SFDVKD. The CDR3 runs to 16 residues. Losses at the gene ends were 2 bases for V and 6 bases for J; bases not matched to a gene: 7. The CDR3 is CATSDSGQARPGELFF. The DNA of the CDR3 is TGTGCCACCAGTGATTCGGGACAGGCGAGGCCCGGGGAGCTGTTTTTT.

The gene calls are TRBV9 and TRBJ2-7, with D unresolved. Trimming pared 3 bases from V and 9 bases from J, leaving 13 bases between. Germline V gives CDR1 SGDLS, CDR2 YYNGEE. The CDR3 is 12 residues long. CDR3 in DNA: TGTGCCAGCAGCGAGAGAGGCGGAAGGCAGTACTTC. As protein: CASSERGGRQYF.

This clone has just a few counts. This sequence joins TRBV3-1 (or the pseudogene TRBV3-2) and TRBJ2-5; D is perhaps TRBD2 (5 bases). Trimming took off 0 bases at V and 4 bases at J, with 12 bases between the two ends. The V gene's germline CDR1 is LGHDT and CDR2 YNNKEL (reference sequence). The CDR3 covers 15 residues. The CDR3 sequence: CASSQDPGSTETQYF. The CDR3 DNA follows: TGTGCCAGCAGCCAAGATCCGGGGAGTACAGAGACCCAGTACTTC.

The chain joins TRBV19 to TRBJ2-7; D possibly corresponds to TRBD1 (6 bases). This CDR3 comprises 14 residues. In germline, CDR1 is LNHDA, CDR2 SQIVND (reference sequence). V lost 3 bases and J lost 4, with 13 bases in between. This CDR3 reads CASSMGDRTYEQYF. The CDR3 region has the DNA TGTGCCAGTAGTATGGGTGACAGGACGTACGAGCAGTACTTC. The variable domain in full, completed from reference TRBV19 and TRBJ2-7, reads DGGITQSPKYLFRKEGQNVTLSCEQNLNHDAMYWYRQDPGQGLRLIYYSQIVNDFQKGDIAEGYSVSREKKESFPLTVTSAQKNPTAFYLCASSMGDRTYEQYFGPGTRLTVT.

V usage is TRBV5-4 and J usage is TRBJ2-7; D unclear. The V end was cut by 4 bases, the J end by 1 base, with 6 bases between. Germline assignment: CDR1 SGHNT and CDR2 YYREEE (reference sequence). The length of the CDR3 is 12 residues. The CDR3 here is CASSQESYEQYF. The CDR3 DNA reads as TGTGCCAGCAGCCAGGAATCCTACGAGCAGTACTTC. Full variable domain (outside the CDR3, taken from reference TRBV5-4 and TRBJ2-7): ETGVTQSPTHLIKTRGQQVTLRCSSQSGHNTVSWYQQALGQGPQFIFQYYREEENGRGNFPPRFSGLQFPNYSSELNVNALELDDSALYLCASSQESYEQYFGPGTRLTVT.

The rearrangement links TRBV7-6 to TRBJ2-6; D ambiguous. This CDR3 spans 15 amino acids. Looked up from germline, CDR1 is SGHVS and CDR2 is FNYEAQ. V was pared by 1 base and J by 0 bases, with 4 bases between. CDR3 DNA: TGTGCCAGCAGCTTAGGAAGCTCTGGGGCCAACGTCCTGACTTTC. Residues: CASSLGSSGANVLTF.

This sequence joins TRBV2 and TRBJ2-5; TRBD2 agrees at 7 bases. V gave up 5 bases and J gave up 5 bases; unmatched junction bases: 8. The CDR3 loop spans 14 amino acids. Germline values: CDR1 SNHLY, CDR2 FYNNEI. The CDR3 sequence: CASSPSGGGETQYF. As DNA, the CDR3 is TGTGCCAGCAGTCCTTCCGGGGGAGGGGAGACCCAGTACTTC.

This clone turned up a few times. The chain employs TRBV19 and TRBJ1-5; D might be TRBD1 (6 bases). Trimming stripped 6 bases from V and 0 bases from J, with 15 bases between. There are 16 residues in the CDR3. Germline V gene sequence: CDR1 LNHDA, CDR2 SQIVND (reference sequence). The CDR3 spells CASRKGTQFSNQPQHF. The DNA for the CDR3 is TGTGCCAGTAGGAAGGGGACACAATTTAGCAATCAGCCCCAGCATTTT.

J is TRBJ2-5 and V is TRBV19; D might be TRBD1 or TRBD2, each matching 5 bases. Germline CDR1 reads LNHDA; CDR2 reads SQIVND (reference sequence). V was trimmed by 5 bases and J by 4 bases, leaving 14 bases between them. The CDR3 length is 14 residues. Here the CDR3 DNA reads TGTGCCAGTAGTTATGGGACCCGAGCAGAGACCCAGTACTTC. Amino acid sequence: CASSYGTRAETQYF.

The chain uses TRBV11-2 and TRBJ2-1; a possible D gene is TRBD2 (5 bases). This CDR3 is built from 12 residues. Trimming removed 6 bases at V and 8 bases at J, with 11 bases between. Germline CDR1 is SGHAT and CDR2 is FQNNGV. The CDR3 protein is CASSHTRHEQFF. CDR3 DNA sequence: TGTGCCAGCAGTCACACTAGACATGAGCAGTTCTTC.